The 12 T cell receptor beta chains in this list originate from one sample, sequenced in a study of CD8+CD57+ T cells in acquired aplastic anemia. Patients sequenced had flow cytometry evidence of CD8+CD57+ cell expansion. Genomic DNA acted as the template from which TCR beta VDJ combination and CDR3 sequence profiling were carried out. TCRdb re-derived calls from the reads in MiXCR, one entry per CDR3 protein. The data contain roughly 290,000 distinct CDR3 sequences, 56% of them seen just once; the ten biggest clones take up 1% to 1.5%. Material: sorted CD4+, CD8+, or CD8+CD57+ T cells (not recorded which) from PBMCs. These TCRs come from a human donor with aplastic anemia.

The chain joins TRBV15 to TRBJ2-4, with 10 positions matching TRBD1. The germline V gene has CDR1 LNHNV and CDR2 YYDKDF (reference sequence). CDR3 length: 14 residues. Trimming removed 4 bases from V and 10 bases from J; junction bases left unmatched: 7. CDR3: CATSTGTGVEIQYF. The CDR3 DNA follows: TGTGCCACCAGCACAGGGACAGGGGTCGAGATTCAGTACTTC.

This clonotype has ten or more counts. The junction departs from germline at one end; a sequencing error may be responsible. This chain uses TRBV11-2 with TRBJ2-1; the match to TRBD2 covers 8 bases. Per the germline V gene, CDR1 is SGHAT and CDR2 is FQNNGV. The CDR3 totals 15 residues. The CDR3 sequence: CASNLMMGLVNEQFF. For the CDR3, the DNA is TGTGCCAGCAACTTAATGATGGGACTAGTGAATGAGCAGTTCTTC. Drawing the rest from reference TRBV11-2 and TRBJ2-1, the complete variable domain is EAGVAQSPRYKIIEKRQSVAFWCNPISGHATLYWYQQILGQGPKLLIQFQNNGVVDDSQLPKDRFSAERLKGVDSTLKIQPAKLEDSAVYLCASNLMMGLVNEQFFGPGTRLTVL.

The chain recombines TRBV7-2 with TRBJ1-3; tentative D call: TRBD1 (6 bases). Germline CDR1 SGHTA, CDR2 FQGNSA. The length of the CDR3 is 12 residues. Trimming left V 4 bases short and J 16 bases short, with 17 bases between. CDR3 DNA: TGTGCCAGCAGCTCTAGCGGGGGGGCCTTGTATTTT. This translates into CASSSSGGALYF.

This clonotype was counted ten times or more. In DNA form, the CDR3 reads TGCAGTGCTAGGCTCGAGACTAGCGGGGACACAGATACGCAGTATTTT. Amino acid sequence: CSARLETSGDTDTQYF. V usage is TRBV20-1 and J usage is TRBJ2-3, with 11 bases lining up with TRBD2. Per germline, CDR1 DFQATT and CDR2 SNEGSKA (reference sequence). V was clipped by 3 bases and J by 2 bases; unmatched bases: 7. CDR3 length: 16 residues.

The CDR3 DNA is TGTGCCAGCAGCTTCCAAGCGGGGGGGGAGACCCAGTACTTC. Translated: CASSFQAGGETQYF. This sequence joins TRBV7-3 and TRBJ2-5, with TRBD2 identical over 10 bases. The CDR3 runs to 14 residues. Germline CDR1 reads SGHTA; CDR2 reads FQGTGA. Trimming cost V 3 bases and J 5 bases; bases outside gene matches: 3.

As for this clonotype: An end of the junction does not agree with germline; a read error may underlie this. The genes are TRBV29-1 and TRBJ2-7, with 7 positions matching TRBD2. The germline V gene encodes CDR1 SQVTM and CDR2 ANQGSEA. The CDR3 consists of 13 residues. The CDR3 reads CSVYGEGPYGQYF. The CDR3 DNA reads as TGCAGCGTGTACGGGGAGGGCCCCTACGGGCAGTACTTC.

Turning to this clonotype: Sequence at one end of the junction differs from germline and may be a read error. The rearrangement uses TRBV5-1 and TRBJ1-6; a weak D match, TRBD1 (6 bases). Germline lookup yields CDR1 SGHRS and CDR2 YFSETQ. The CDR3 extends over 14 amino acids. The CDR3 DNA is TGTGCCAGCAGCTTCTGGGGGCAATATTCACCCCTCCACTTT. The encoded protein is CASSFWGQYSPLHF.

This clonotype was counted at least ten times. The V call is TRBV24-1, the J call TRBJ1-2; D uncertain. Germline CDR1 KGHDR, CDR2 SFDVKD. The CDR3 is 15 amino acids. V was clipped by 3 bases and J by 2 bases, with 12 bases between them. DNA for the CDR3: TGTGCCACCAGTGATCAAACGACGGGAAACTATGGCTACACCTTC. Translated: CATSDQTTGNYGYTF.

This clonotype was detected only a few times. The rearrangement links TRBV7-8 to TRBJ1-5; D is unclear. V lost 0 bases and J 3 bases, leaving 3 bases between the germline ends. The CDR3 consists of 13 residues. The germline V gene encodes CDR1 SGHVS and CDR2 FQNEAQ. The CDR3, as DNA: TGTGCCAGCAGCTTAGCGGTCAATCAGCCCCAGCATTTT. It codes for CASSLAVNQPQHF.

The V and J genes are TRBV29-1 and TRBJ2-7; D is perhaps TRBD1 or TRBD2 (5 bases each). V lost 8 bases and J lost 2, with 13 bases in between. The CDR3 consists of 12 residues. The germline V gene encodes CDR1 SQVTM and CDR2 ANQGSEA. The CDR3 region has the DNA TGCAGCTTGGCCGTGGGGGCCTACGAGCAGTACTTC. Amino acid sequence: CSLAVGAYEQYF.

This clonotype was seen repeatedly, ten times or more. V and J are TRBV5-1 and TRBJ2-3; 8 bases map to TRBD2. J gave up 3 bases and V 4 bases, and 10 bases lay outside the gene matches. The CDR3 runs 16 residues. CDR1 and CDR2 (germline): SGHRS, YFSETQ. CDR3 coding DNA: TGCGCCAGCAGCCCTGGAGGCACTAGCGGTACAGATACGCAGTATTTT. Amino acid sequence: CASSPGGTSGTDTQYF.

The chain has TRBV7-3 and TRBJ2-5; D is undetermined. V lost 5 bases, J lost 8 bases, and 15 bases lay in between. The CDR3 has 13 residues. Germline-derived CDR1 and CDR2 are SGHTA and FQGTGA. The CDR3 coding sequence is TGTGCCAGCAGCCCAACGACGAGAGAAACCCAGTACTTC. Residues: CASSPTTRETQYF.